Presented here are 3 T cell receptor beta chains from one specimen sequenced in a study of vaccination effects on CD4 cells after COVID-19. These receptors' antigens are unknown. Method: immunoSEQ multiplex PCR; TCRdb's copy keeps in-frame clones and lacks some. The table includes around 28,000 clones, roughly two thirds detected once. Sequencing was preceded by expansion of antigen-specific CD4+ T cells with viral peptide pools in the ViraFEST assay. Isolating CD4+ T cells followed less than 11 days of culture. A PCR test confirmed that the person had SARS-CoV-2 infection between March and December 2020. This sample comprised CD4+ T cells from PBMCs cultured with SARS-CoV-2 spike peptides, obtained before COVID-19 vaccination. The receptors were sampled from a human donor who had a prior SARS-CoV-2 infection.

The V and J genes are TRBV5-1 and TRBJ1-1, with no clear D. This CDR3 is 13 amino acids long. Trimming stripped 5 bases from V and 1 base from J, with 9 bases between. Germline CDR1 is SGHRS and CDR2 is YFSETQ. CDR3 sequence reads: CASSSQTNTEAFF. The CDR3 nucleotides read TGCGCCAGCAGTTCACAGACGAACACTGAAGCTTTCTTT.

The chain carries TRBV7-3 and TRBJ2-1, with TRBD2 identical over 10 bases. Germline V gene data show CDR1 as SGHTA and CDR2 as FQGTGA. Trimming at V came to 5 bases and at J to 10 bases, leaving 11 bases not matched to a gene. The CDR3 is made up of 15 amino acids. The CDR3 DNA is TGTGCCAGCAGCCCCAGTCTAGCGGGAGATCGGGAGCAGTTCTTC. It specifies CASSPSLAGDREQFF. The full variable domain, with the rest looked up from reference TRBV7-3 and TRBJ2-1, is GAGVSQTPSNKVTEKGKYVELRCDPISGHTALYWYRQSLGQGPEFLIYFQGTGAADDSGLPNDRFFAVRPEGSVSTLKIQRTERGDSAVYLCASSPSLAGDREQFFGPGTRLTVL.

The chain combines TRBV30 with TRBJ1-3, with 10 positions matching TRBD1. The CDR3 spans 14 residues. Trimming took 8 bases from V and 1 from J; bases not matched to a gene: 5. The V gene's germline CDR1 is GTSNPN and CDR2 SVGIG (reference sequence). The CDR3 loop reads CAGDRGLSGNTIYF. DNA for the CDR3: TGTGCCGGAGACAGGGGGCTTTCTGGAAACACCATATATTTT.